This T cell receptor beta chain was captured by sequencing in a study of vaccination and CD4 T cells after COVID-19. Study information: Between diagnosis and the drawing of post-COVID samples lay a median roughly 99 days (range 35 to 161).

Notes on this clonotype: Its antigen is unidentified. The germline gene is not matched at one end of the junction; a read error may be the cause.

General observations from the study: Convalescent patients displayed spike mono-reactivity in 304 of 307 vaccine-specific clones.

The CDR3 is made up of 13 amino acids. The germline V gene encodes CDR1 MNHEY and CDR2 SVGEGT. The Oncomine TCR Beta short-read assay was applied to DNA of cultured CD4+ T cells. Once CD4+ T cells had been cultured, genomic DNA was extracted from them. Using its own MiXCR run on the PCR reads, TCRdb lists one record per CDR3 protein. Of approximately 12,000 distinct CDR3 sequences listed, approximately 64% are singletons. Noted treatment: approximately 10-day PBMC culture with coronavirus spike peptide pools or control peptides (ViraFEST assay). Spanning March to December 2020, the positive PCR dates came before US Alpha, Beta and Delta variants.

The sequenced sample was CD4+ T cells from blood, cultured in vitro, obtained before SARS-CoV-2 vaccination. This receptor was obtained from a human donor who had recovered from COVID-19. V usage is TRBV6-2 or TRBV6-3 and J usage is TRBJ1-2; 7 nucleotides agree with TRBD1. For the CDR3, the DNA is TGTACCAGCACCACTCGGGACAGATATGGCTACACCTTC. Translated, it gives CTSTTRDRYGYTF.